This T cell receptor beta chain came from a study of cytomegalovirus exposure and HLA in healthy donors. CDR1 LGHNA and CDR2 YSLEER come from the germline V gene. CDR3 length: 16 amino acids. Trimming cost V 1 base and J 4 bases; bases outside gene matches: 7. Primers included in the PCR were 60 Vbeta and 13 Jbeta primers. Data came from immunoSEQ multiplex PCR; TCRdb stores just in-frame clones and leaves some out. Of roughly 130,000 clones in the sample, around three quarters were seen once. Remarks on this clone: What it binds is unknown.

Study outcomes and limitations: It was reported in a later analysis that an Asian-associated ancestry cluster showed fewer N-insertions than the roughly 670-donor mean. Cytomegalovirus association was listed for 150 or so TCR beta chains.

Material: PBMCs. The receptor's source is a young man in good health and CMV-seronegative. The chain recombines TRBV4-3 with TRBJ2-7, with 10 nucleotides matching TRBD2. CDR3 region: CASSQVRLAGEYEQYF. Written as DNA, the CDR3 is TGCGCCAGCAGCCAAGTGCGGCTAGCGGGAGAATACGAGCAGTACTTC.